What follows describes a single T cell receptor beta chain. Its antigen is currently not known. Base-call qualities are not available, and no considerably larger clone is one nucleotide away. Participants in the prospective study were aged about 18 to 89 years, lived in 24 United States geographic areas, and enrolled through a virtual design. To assign participants to cohorts, the prospective study relied on clinical history that participants themselves reported in a screening survey and a study questionnaire. Exposed participants had been in contact, within 2 weeks of entering the study, with a person who had a PCR-confirmed or clinician-diagnosed case of COVID-19. Mobile phlebotomists in the prospective study collected whole blood, serum and a nasopharyngeal or oropharyngeal swab from every participant. Participants in the prospective study had the option to provide additional blood draws and questionnaires over a roughly 2-month period. Before DNA extraction, blood samples from the prospective study were shipped at room temperature or frozen.

TCRbeta CDR3 regions were amplified from genomic DNA by means of the immunoSEQ Assay, a bias-controlled multiplex PCR. Per the source publication's procedure: The number of nucleated cells in each sample was estimated from the amplification of reference gene primers within the assay. To quantify the absolute abundance of each unique TCRbeta CDR3 rearrangement, sequence reads were collapsed and filtered. Productive Simpson clonality was computed per sample as the square root of Simpson's diversity index over productive rearrangements. TCRdb obtained this table from immuneACCESS and retained in-frame rearrangements with V and J assigned. These tables miss some clones; where compared with another copy, unresolved V genes account for less than half of the shortfall, and the remainder is unexplained. Clonal size and the V and J genes are those of that table, whereas D and trimming came from the DNA. The sample profile shows 150,000 to 200,000 clones; roughly 80% of them were found once. Jointly, the top ten make up 14% of the sample.

The entry originates in a study of blood T cell repertoires in COVID-19 (dated by TCRdb to the early 2020s). Study-wide context: The collaborator samples originated in the United States, Italy and Spain and spanned the acute and convalescent phases of COVID-19. The material from the prospective study consisted of cDNA or gDNA derived from T cells, B-cell-depleted T cells, or PBMCs. The samples were drawn from two sources: the first 160 participants of the ongoing ImmuneRACE study, and about 1,300 subjects contributed by 6 global collaborators. The sample metadata nearly always contained a de-identified subject ID, COVID-19 status, age in years and sex. The repertoires were released in a freely available public database meant as a resource for research on the immune response to SARS-CoV-2. The dataset comprised deeply sampled blood TCRbeta repertoires from subjects exposed to, actively infected with, or recovered from COVID-19. Where available, HLA class I and class II types were taken from metadata supplied by the sample provider and were not determined by assay-based typing.

Trimming takes 6 bases from V and 0 bases from J, and the germline ends sit 16 bases apart. The CDR3, cysteine through phenylalanine, is 16 amino acids long. Only the CDR3 part of the read is kept: 48 bases, read in frame from the first base. The germline V gene (reference sequence) yields LNHDA for CDR1 and SQIVND for CDR2. Summary of the overall study and its limitations: The quantity of clinical and demographic metadata differed by source and by participant and was supplied without curation.

The sequence derives from a man aged 55 to 69 who had been exposed to COVID-19. Rearrangement joined TRBV19 to TRBJ2-3; a tentative D call is TRBD1 (6 bases match). Sequences were obtained from PBMCs or T cells enriched from blood (not recorded which). The CDR3 has the sequence CASRSHRVGSTDTQYF. The bases are TGTGCCAGTAGATCTCACAGGGTGGGGAGCACAGATACGCAGTATTTT.